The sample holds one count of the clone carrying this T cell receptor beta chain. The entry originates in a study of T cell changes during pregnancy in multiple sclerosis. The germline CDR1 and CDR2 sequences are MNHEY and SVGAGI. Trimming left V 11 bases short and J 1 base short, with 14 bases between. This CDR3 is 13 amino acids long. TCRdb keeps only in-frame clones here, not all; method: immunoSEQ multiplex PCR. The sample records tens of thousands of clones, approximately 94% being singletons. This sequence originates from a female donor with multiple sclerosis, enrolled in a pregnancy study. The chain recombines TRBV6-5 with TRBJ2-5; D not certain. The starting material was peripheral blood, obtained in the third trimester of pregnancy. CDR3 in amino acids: CAARRGSQETQYF. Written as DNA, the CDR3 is TGTGCCGCACGGCGAGGCAGCCAAGAGACCCAGTACTTC.